Below, one T cell receptor beta chain is given with its context. The antigen is undetermined. The sample belongs to a study of shared clonotypes between healthy human individuals. Study details: Per donor, CD8 memory used one plate, CD8 naive used two, CD4 memory used three and CD4 naive used three. Study outcomes and limitations: The low donor count limited represented genetic and exposure-history diversity. The sampled material consisted only of blood, and tissue repertoires are likely to differ.

As defined, naive CD8 cells were CD45RO-negative and positively selected for CCR7, with terminally differentiated effector memory CD45RA+ cells excluded. Each of the donors was a healthy adult who was HIV-negative and had not had a recent acute infection or vaccination. CDR3 size: 14 residues. Germline values: CDR1 SGDLS, CDR2 YYNGEE. Losses at the gene ends were 5 bases for V and 9 bases for J; bases not matched to a gene: 11. The repertoire was sequenced with immunoSEQ multiplex PCR; TCRdb's copy has only in-frame clones and lacks some. The table has over 2 million clones, over 85% seen once. The source is a man aged 18 to 29 in good health. The sequencing input was naive CD8+ T cells sorted from blood. V is TRBV9 and J is TRBJ2-5; 9 bases are a match to TRBD1. The CDR3 protein is CASSRTGASGAQYF. The CDR3 bases are TGTGCCAGCAGTCGGACAGGGGCCTCAGGGGCCCAGTACTTC.